This T cell receptor beta chain was identified during a study of cytomegalovirus exposure and HLA in healthy donors. This PCR relied on a set of 60 Vbeta primers and 13 Jbeta primers. TCRdb's table, derived via immunoSEQ multiplex PCR, lists solely in-frame clones and lacks some. The data show 150,000 to 200,000 clones, 80% seen once. Study results and caveats: Indistinguishable V segments such as TRBV6-2 and TRBV6-3 were excluded.

About this clone itself: The antigen is not known.

In germline, CDR1 is SGHAT, CDR2 FQNNGV. CDR3 size: 18 residues. V was clipped by 1 base and J by 0 bases, with 16 bases between them. This TCR came from a male donor in good health and CMV-seropositive. Specimen: PBMCs. The chain uses TRBV11-2 and TRBJ2-1; tentatively, D is TRBD2 (5 bases). The DNA of the CDR3 is TGTGCCAGCAGCTTAGGAGGTCTCAGGAGGAGCTCCTACAATGAGCAGTTCTTC. Encoded protein: CASSLGGLRRSSYNEQFF. The full variable domain, completed using reference TRBV11-2 and TRBJ2-1, is EAGVAQSPRYKIIEKRQSVAFWCNPISGHATLYWYQQILGQGPKLLIQFQNNGVVDDSQLPKDRFSAERLKGVDSTLKIQPAKLEDSAVYLCASSLGGLRRSSYNEQFFGPGTRLTVL.